A selection of T cell receptor beta chains follows, all from one sample in a study of T cell repertoires in ileal Crohn's disease. Only in-frame clones appear in the TCRdb table, and some are missing; sequencing was by immunoSEQ multiplex PCR. The sample carries roughly 14,000 clones, 60% to 85% recorded once. The sequenced sample was ileal tissue. The receptors derive from an adult with Crohn's disease. The conserved cysteine and the conserved F or W are not part of the CDR3 here.

len	v_gene	j_gene	CDR3aa
13	TRBV29-1	TRBJ2-3	SVAGLAGPTDTQY
13	TRBV18	TRBJ2-2	ASSPLGHNTGELF
12	TRBV2	TRBJ1-1	ASDPTGIRTEAF
10	TRBV19	TRBJ2-3	ASRLAGDTQY
13	TRBV18	TRBJ1-1	ASSPEQGKGTEAF
13	TRBV7-9	TRBJ2-2	ASSSRDRSSGELF
11	TRBV11-2	TRBJ1-6	ATGGQGNSPLH
13	TRBV19	TRBJ1-3	ASSPGGYSGNTIY
14	TRBV29-1	TRBJ2-3	SVVPRGAWVADTQY
11	TRBV25-1	TRBJ1-2	ASSEDRAYGYT
11	TRBV2	TRBJ1-1	ASTGLENTEAF
11	TRBV27	TRBJ1-2	ASSYRDTRGYT
12	TRBV5-1	TRBJ1-2	ASSLDSFFYGYT
13	TRBV13	TRBJ1-2	ASSHKRGQGGGYT
12	TRBV7-6	TRBJ1-1	ASSLGGLLTEAF
12	TRBV15	TRBJ2-7	ATSRGTGAYEQY
12	TRBV18	TRBJ2-7	ASSPEGQGVGGY
12	TRBV10-3	TRBJ1-2	ATLSTGGGYGYT
13	TRBV10-3	TRBJ1-5	AISGGQGMNQPQH
17	TRBV4-1	TRBJ2-3	ASSLAFPYLDSDTDTQY